This T cell receptor (beta chain) was obtained from a study of response to subunit inactivated influenza vaccine. As to this clonotype: Its antigen is undetermined.

TCRdb analysed the RT-PCR reads with MiXCR anew, one entry per CDR3 protein. The table has under 800,000 distinct CDR3 sequences, approximately 13% seen once; the top ten hold around 7%. The germline V and J ends were trimmed by 6 bases and 2 bases, with 14 bases remaining between them. The germline gives CDR1 MNHEY, CDR2 SVGEGT. The CDR3 totals 14 residues. Study findings and constraints: The study's authors posited that every seasonal influenza vaccination enlists few new T cells.

Sequences were derived from PBMCs from blood, sampled about 14 days before vaccination. This TCR derives from a man aged 50 or older who received an inactivated influenza vaccine. The rearrangement uses TRBV6-2 or TRBV6-3 and TRBJ2-7, with D perhaps being TRBD1 or TRBD2 (5 bases each). The CDR3 region is CASSGTLPPYEQYF. The CDR3 region has the DNA TGTGCCAGCAGCGGGACCCTCCCCCCCTACGAGCAGTACTTC.